The sequence of this TCR beta chain was determined in a study of tumor and adjacent non-tumor tissue in lung cancer. Whole-study context: Around 4.2 million productive TCRbeta reads were obtained per sample on average.

TCRbeta libraries were built with three rounds of nested PCR, modified from ARM-PCR. MiXCR, run by TCRdb on the multiplex PCR reads, gives a single entry per CDR3 protein. The sample contains about 200,000 distinct CDR3 sequences, around 71% of which appear only once. Study observations and caveats: Compared with tumor, normal lung showed significantly lower TCR diversity. In normal lung, the top 100 clones were significantly more dominant than in tumor.

RNA was extracted from bulk tissue without any cell sorting. Donors were chemotherapy-naive, newly diagnosed lung cancer surgical patients in China, August–November 2014. Germline assignment: CDR1 SGHAT and CDR2 FQNNGV. This CDR3 has 19 amino acids. Only one count was recorded for this clonotype. Its specificity is not known. One end of the junction does not line up with germline, which may come from a read error. Sequenced input: lung tumor tissue. The receptor's source is a man between 60 and 75 years old with non-small cell lung cancer. The rearrangement joins TRBV11-2 to TRBJ2-6; D may be TRBD1 (5 bases). The CDR3 protein is CASSLVPKDGPSGANLLTF. The DNA of the CDR3 is TGTGCCAGCAGCTTAGTTCCAAAGGACGGTCCCTCTGGGGCCAACCTCCTGACTTTC.